Following are 30 T cell receptor beta chains from one sample sequenced in a study of identical twins. TCRdb processed the 5' RACE reads anew with MiXCR; each CDR3 protein has one entry. The data show about 220,000 distinct CDR3 sequences, under 10% seen once. The sample was also linked to a second study, of yellow fever vaccine responses in identical twins.

What was sequenced was memory (CD45RO+) T cells sorted from blood. Receptor source: a woman younger than 35 in good health.

This clonotype was recorded many times. The chain is built from TRBV19 and TRBJ1-1, with D possibly being TRBD1 (5 bases). Germline assignment: CDR1 LNHDA and CDR2 SQIVND (reference sequence). This CDR3 is 13 amino acids long. V was clipped by 6 bases and J by 0 bases, with 8 bases between them. CDR3 bases: TGTGCCAGTAGGGGACGGCTGAACACTGAAGCTTTCTTT. It encodes CASRGRLNTEAFF.

The chain carries TRBV14 and TRBJ2-6, with unresolved D. Trimming removed 4 bases at V and 2 bases at J, with 6 bases between. Germline V gene sequence: CDR1 SGHDN, CDR2 FVKESK. There are 14 residues in the CDR3. The CDR3, as DNA: TGTGCCAGCAGCCGTAGGGCTGGGGCCAACGTCCTGACTTTC. It yields the protein CASSRRAGANVLTF.

The rearrangement joins TRBV3-1 to TRBJ1-2; tentatively, D is TRBD1 (6 bases). Trimming left V 4 bases short and J 8 bases short, with 11 bases between. The CDR3 has 12 amino acids. Looked up from germline, CDR1 is LGHDT and CDR2 is YNNKEL (reference sequence). CDR3 in amino acids: CASSPGAVGYTF. The CDR3 nucleotides are TGTGCCAGCAGCCCAGGGGCGGTCGGCTACACCTTC. The entire variable domain, with the rest obtained from reference TRBV3-1 and TRBJ1-2, is as follows: DTAVSQTPKYLVTQMGNDKSIKCEQNLGHDTMYWYKQDSKKFLKIMFSYNNKELIINETVPNRFSPKSPDKAHLNLHINSLELGDSAVYFCASSPGAVGYTFGSGTRLTVV.

This sequence joins TRBV3-1 and TRBJ2-7, with D perhaps assigned TRBD1 or TRBD2 (5 bases each). This CDR3 is 13 amino acids long. Germline V gene data show CDR1 as LGHDT and CDR2 as YNNKEL (reference sequence). Trimming pared 7 bases from V and 7 bases from J, leaving 17 bases between. The DNA of the CDR3 is TGTGCCAGCATGAGGGGTGACGGCGGGGAGCAGTACTTC. Its translation: CASMRGDGGEQYF.

This clonotype showed up many times. The chain couples TRBV27 to TRBJ2-7, with D possibly matching TRBD1 (7 bases). V lost 2 bases and J lost 5, with 13 bases in between. Germline V gene lookup returns CDR1 MNHEY and CDR2 SMNVEV (reference sequence). There are 14 residues in the CDR3. The chain's CDR3 is CASSLETGRHEQYF. The CDR3 bases are TGTGCCAGCAGTTTAGAGACAGGGAGGCACGAGCAGTACTTC.

This clonotype was counted ten times or more. The chain recombines TRBV6-1 with TRBJ2-5; TRBD2 aligns across 7 bases. The V and J ends lost 3 bases and 0 bases, in that order; junction bases with no gene match: 4. The CDR3 extends over 15 amino acids. The germline V gene has CDR1 MNHNS and CDR2 SASEGT. The CDR3 loop reads CASSEPSGYQETQYF. CDR3 coding DNA: TGTGCCAGCAGTGAGCCTAGCGGCTACCAAGAGACCCAGTACTTC.

V usage is TRBV30 and J usage is TRBJ2-7, with TRBD2 matching 9 bases. Germline-derived CDR1 and CDR2 are GTSNPN and SVGIG (reference sequence). CDR3 length: 14 residues. The ends lost 3 bases at V and 6 bases at J; junction bases unmatched: 9. CDR3: CAWRVGSGSREQYF. Written as DNA, the CDR3 is TGTGCCTGGAGAGTAGGTAGCGGGAGTCGCGAGCAGTACTTC.

Many counts were recorded for this clonotype. The chain links TRBV4-2 to TRBJ2-7, with 8 bases aligning to TRBD1. V lost 0 bases, J lost 5 bases, and 6 bases stayed unmatched. Germline CDR1 and CDR2: LGHNA and YNFKEQ. The length of the CDR3 is 15 residues. CDR3 DNA: TGTGCCAGCAGCCAAGATCCGGCAGGGGGCAACGAGCAGTACTTC. This encodes CASSQDPAGGNEQYF.

This clonotype was seen a few times. This chain uses TRBV7-2 with TRBJ2-1, with 10 bases aligning to TRBD1. The germline V gene has CDR1 SGHTA and CDR2 FQGNSA. The CDR3 runs 14 residues. Losses at the gene ends were 6 bases for V and 9 bases for J; bases not matched to a gene: 8. CDR3 residues: CASRPGTGVGEQFF. Here the CDR3 DNA reads TGTGCCAGCAGACCCGGGACAGGGGTCGGTGAGCAGTTCTTC.

This clonotype was counted at least ten times. The chain is built from TRBV3-1 and TRBJ2-7, with D unresolved. This CDR3 has 11 residues. Germline-derived CDR1 and CDR2 are LGHDT and YNNKEL (reference sequence). V gave up 1 base and J gave up 2 bases, with 0 bases separating them. Here the CDR3 reads CASSQAYEQYF. The CDR3 DNA reads TGTGCCAGCAGCCAAGCCTACGAGCAGTACTTC.

In its sample, this clonotype was seen a few times. The V and J genes are TRBV11-2 and TRBJ2-1, with 10 bases fitting TRBD2. The junction had 12 bases not matched to a gene; V was cut back by 3 bases and J by 1 base. CDR3 length: 19 residues. Germline loops: CDR1 SGHAT, CDR2 FQNNGV. CDR3 nucleotide sequence: TGTGCCAGCAGCTTGGATGATAATAGCGGGAGGAGGTCCTACAATGAGCAGTTCTTC. Residues: CASSLDDNSGRRSYNEQFF.

This rearrangement joins TRBV12-3 or TRBV12-4 to TRBJ2-7, with 7 bases matching TRBD2. V was pared by 0 bases and J by 7 bases, with 12 bases of the junction left unmatched. The CDR3 has 16 residues. The CDR3 nucleotides read TGTGCCAGCAGTTTAGCGTTTGTCCTAGCGGACGGGGAGCAGTACTTC. Its translation is CASSLAFVLADGEQYF.

This chain connects TRBV10-3 to TRBJ2-7, with D unclear. The V gene lost 0 bases and the J gene lost 0 bases, with 6 bases spanning the gap. The CDR3 runs 14 residues. Germline values: CDR1 ENHRY, CDR2 SYGVKD. The DNA for the CDR3 is TGTGCCATCAGTGAGTCGCTGGGCTCCTACGAGCAGTACTTC. Amino acid sequence: CAISESLGSYEQYF.

This clonotype showed up just a few times. This chain joins TRBV29-1 and TRBJ2-3; D gene unclear. The CDR3 consists of 13 residues. Trimming cost V 6 bases and J 3 bases, with 13 bases left between them. From germline, CDR1 is SQVTM and CDR2 ANQGSEA. The CDR3 DNA sequence: TGCAGCGTCTACCGGGTGGGGACAGATACGCAGTATTTT. Translation: CSVYRVGTDTQYF.

This chain links TRBV30 with TRBJ2-2; the match to TRBD2 covers 12 bases. The germline V gene encodes CDR1 GTSNPN and CDR2 SVGIG (reference sequence). With 3 bases clipped from V and 4 bases from J, the junction kept 6 bases outside the gene matches. This CDR3 spans 16 amino acids. CDR3 sequence reads: CAWRSSGRATTGELFF. For the CDR3, the DNA is TGTGCCTGGAGATCTAGCGGGAGGGCCACCACCGGGGAGCTGTTTTTT. The full variable domain, rest sourced from reference TRBV30 and TRBJ2-2, is SQTIHQWPATLVQPVGSPLSLECTVEGTSNPNLYWYRQAAGRGLQLLFYSVGIGQISSEVPQNLSASRPQDRQFILSSKKLLLSDSGFYLCAWRSSGRATTGELFFGEGSRLTVL.

This clonotype has more than one count but fewer than ten. The chain combines TRBV27 with TRBJ2-7, with unresolved D. This CDR3 spans 13 amino acids. Germline loops: CDR1 MNHEY, CDR2 SMNVEV (reference sequence). Trimming cost V 8 bases and J 3 bases, with 14 bases left between them. The DNA for the CDR3 is TGTGCCAGCGTTGGTATGCGACGCTACGAGCAGTACTTC. It encodes CASVGMRRYEQYF.

Comments on this clonotype: This may arise from a read error, as a much more abundant clone is one base away. CDR3 DNA sequence: TGTGCCAGCAGTTACGACGCCAATGAGCAGTCCTTC. Protein sequence: CASSYDANEQSF. This chain joins TRBV6-5 and TRBJ2-1; D gene ambiguous. This CDR3 has 12 amino acids. Per the germline V gene, CDR1 is MNHEY and CDR2 is SVGAGI.

This clonotype was recorded at least ten times. CDR3 sequence reads: CASTDLTASAEAFF. CDR3 nucleotides: TGTGCCAGCACCGATTTGACAGCCAGCGCTGAAGCTTTCTTT. V is TRBV3-1 and J is TRBJ1-1; D is perhaps TRBD1 (5 bases). CDR1 is LGHDT and CDR2 is YNNKEL in the germline V gene (reference sequence). The CDR3 loop spans 14 amino acids. V was cut by 7 bases and J by 6 bases, with 18 bases left in between. The full variable domain, with the rest looked up from reference TRBV3-1 and TRBJ1-1, is DTAVSQTPKYLVTQMGNDKSIKCEQNLGHDTMYWYKQDSKKFLKIMFSYNNKELIINETVPNRFSPKSPDKAHLNLHINSLELGDSAVYFCASTDLTASAEAFFGQGTRLTVV.

This clonotype was recorded many times. The V gene is TRBV5-5, the J gene TRBJ2-1; D unresolved. This CDR3 region has 14 residues. V dropped 0 bases and J dropped 4 bases, with 8 bases sitting between them. Germline V gives CDR1 SGHKS, CDR2 YYEKEE (reference sequence). The CDR3 reads CASSLAQPYNEQFF. For the CDR3, the DNA is TGTGCCAGCAGCTTGGCGCAACCTTACAATGAGCAGTTCTTC.

This clonotype has at least ten counts. This chain links TRBV10-3 with TRBJ1-6; 10 bases are shared with TRBD1. Germline V gene lookup returns CDR1 ENHRY and CDR2 SYGVKD. J gave up 7 bases and V 11 bases, and 11 bases lay outside the gene matches. This CDR3 contains 15 residues. CDR3 region: CASRTGGRLNSPLHF. For the CDR3, the DNA is TGTGCCTCCCGGACAGGGGGTCGGTTGAATTCACCCCTCCACTTT.

The chain recombines TRBV27 with TRBJ2-7, with 8 bases identical to TRBD1. Germline V gene data show CDR1 as MNHEY and CDR2 as SMNVEV (reference sequence). The V and J ends lost 6 bases and 3 bases, in that order; junction bases with no gene match: 7. The CDR3 covers 14 residues. This CDR3 is CASRKTGVGYEQYF. CDR3 nucleotide sequence: TGTGCCAGCAGGAAGACAGGGGTAGGCTACGAGCAGTACTTC.

In this sample, this clonotype turned up a few times. The genes are TRBV29-1 and TRBJ2-2; perhaps TRBD2 as D (5 bases). The germline gives CDR1 SQVTM, CDR2 ANQGSEA. The CDR3 length is 11 residues. V was pared by 7 bases and J by 7 bases, with 10 bases between. The chain's CDR3 is CSGGSGGELFF. CDR3 nucleotides: TGCAGCGGTGGAAGCGGCGGGGAGCTGTTTTTT.

Remarks on this clonotype: Possible read error: a much larger clone is one base away. The rearrangement joins TRBV5-1 to TRBJ2-1; 10 positions match TRBD2. V lost 4 bases, J lost 8 bases, and 12 bases stayed unmatched. The CDR3 extends over 16 amino acids. Germline lookup yields CDR1 SGHRS and CDR2 YFSETQ. This CDR3 is CASSESSGSGYDEQFF. The CDR3 coding sequence is TGCGCCAGCAGCGAATCTAGCGGGAGCGGATACGATGAGCAGTTCTTC.

This clonotype was counted many times. The gene calls are TRBV3-1 and TRBJ2-1; D is possibly TRBD1 or TRBD2 (5 bases each). Looked up from germline, CDR1 is LGHDT and CDR2 is YNNKEL (reference sequence). V was cut by 4 bases and J by 15 bases, with 25 bases left in between. The CDR3 is made up of 15 amino acids. The CDR3, as DNA: TGTGCCAGCAGCCCTGGGACGGCTAAAAGGGTCTTTTTGTTCTTC. This codes for CASSPGTAKRVFLFF.

The V and J genes are TRBV20-1 and TRBJ2-3; 10 nucleotides line up with TRBD1. Germline V CDR1 and CDR2: DFQATT, SNEGSKA (reference sequence). The CDR3 has 14 residues. The V gene end was trimmed by 0 bases and the J gene end by 8 bases; junction bases not matched to a gene: 5. The CDR3 nucleotides read TGCAGTGCTAGAGATGGGACAGGGGAAGTTACGCAGTATTTT. Translation gives CSARDGTGEVTQYF.

In its sample, this clonotype was seen many times. J is TRBJ2-4 and V is TRBV4-2; D is unresolved. Germline CDR1 reads LGHNA; CDR2 reads YNFKEQ. The CDR3 covers 17 residues. V was clipped by 0 bases and J by 1 base, with 13 bases between them. CDR3 loop: CASSQDPSPGAKNIQYF. DNA for the CDR3: TGTGCCAGCAGCCAAGATCCGAGCCCCGGGGCCAAAAACATTCAGTACTTC.

The V and J genes are TRBV7-2 and TRBJ1-4; D possibly corresponds to TRBD1 (5 bases). The germline V and J ends were trimmed by 5 bases and 7 bases, with 14 bases remaining between them. CDR3 size: 14 residues. Germline-derived CDR1 and CDR2 are SGHTA and FQGNSA. CDR3 coding DNA: TGTGCCAGCAGCCCACGGGACCCCTTTGAAAAACTGTTTTTT. As protein: CASSPRDPFEKLFF. Full variable domain (missing parts from reference TRBV7-2 and TRBJ1-4): GAGVSQSPSNKVTEKGKDVELRCDPISGHTALYWYRQSLGQGLEFLIYFQGNSAPDKSGLPSDRFSAERTGGSVSTLTIQRTQQEDSAVYLCASSPRDPFEKLFFGSGTQLSVL.

This clonotype was seen many times. CDR3 loop: CASGGTSGRTAEQFF. In DNA, the CDR3 is TGTGCCAGCGGCGGGACTAGCGGGAGAACCGCTGAGCAGTTCTTC. The chain employs TRBV6-2 or TRBV6-3 and TRBJ2-1, with 14 bases matching TRBD2. The ends lost 8 bases at V and 9 bases at J; junction bases unmatched: 9. The CDR3 extends over 15 amino acids. Looked up from germline, CDR1 is MNHEY and CDR2 is SVGEGT.

This clonotype was recorded at least ten times. The V call is TRBV11-2, the J call TRBJ2-1; 12 bases fit TRBD2. The CDR3 extends over 16 amino acids. V lost 1 base and J lost 4; bases outside the gene matches: 2. Germline V gene lookup returns CDR1 SGHAT and CDR2 FQNNGV. The CDR3 loop reads CASSLGTSGVYNEQFF. The CDR3 DNA follows: TGTGCCAGCAGCTTAGGGACTAGCGGGGTATACAATGAGCAGTTCTTC.

The chain combines TRBV7-9 with TRBJ1-4; D is perhaps TRBD1 (5 bases). Looked up from germline, CDR1 is SEHNR and CDR2 is FQNEAQ (reference sequence). The CDR3 spans 16 residues. Deletions cut 5 bases from V and 8 bases from J, with 21 bases between. The CDR3 spells CASSPSVYGGGEKLFF. In DNA, the CDR3 is TGTGCCAGCAGCCCTTCGGTTTACGGGGGGGGAGAAAAACTGTTTTTT.